This entry lists 9 T cell receptor beta chains sequenced from one sample in a study of T cell changes during pregnancy in multiple sclerosis. Assay: immunoSEQ multiplex PCR; the TCRdb copy retains only in-frame clones and omits some. The sample records about 100,000 clones, about 93% being singletons. Sequenced material: peripheral blood, taken after pregnancy. The receptor source for this set is a female donor with multiple sclerosis, enrolled in a pregnancy study.

The chain recombines TRBV28 with TRBJ2-3; 9 bases fit TRBD1. From germline, CDR1 is MDHEN and CDR2 SYDVKM. The CDR3 contains 16 residues. Trimming removed 7 bases from V and 1 base from J; junction bases left unmatched: 9. CDR3 DNA: TGTGCCAGCATGGCTCCCGGGACAGGGCGCACAGATACGCAGTATTTT. Its translation: CASMAPGTGRTDTQYF.

This chain joins TRBV19 and TRBJ1-1, with D tentatively TRBD1 (5 bases). Trimming cost V 2 bases and J 11 bases, with 21 bases left between them. Germline CDR1 LNHDA, CDR2 SQIVND (reference sequence). The CDR3 covers 15 residues. This chain's CDR3 is CASSISRGLRRDAFF. Here the CDR3 DNA reads TGTGCCAGTAGTATAAGCCGGGGACTTAGAAGGGATGCTTTCTTT.

The chain uses TRBV29-1 and TRBJ1-4; perhaps TRBD1 as D (5 bases). V was trimmed by 6 bases and J by 10 bases, leaving 18 bases between them. The CDR3 consists of 13 residues. Germline V gives CDR1 SQVTM, CDR2 ANQGSEA. The CDR3 region is CSVDVGGVGKLFF. In DNA, the CDR3 is TGCAGCGTGGACGTCGGGGGTGTTGGAAAACTGTTTTTT.

This clone was detected once. The chain couples TRBV2 to TRBJ1-4, with D possibly being TRBD1 (6 bases). The CDR3 sequence is 15 residues long. In germline, CDR1 is SNHLY, CDR2 FYNNEI. Trimming cost V 9 bases and J 4 bases, with 18 bases left between them. The CDR3 protein is CASGQQGALNEKLFF. CDR3 coding DNA: TGTGCCAGTGGACAGCAAGGGGCCCTTAATGAAAAACTGTTTTTT.

The chain carries TRBV6-5 and TRBJ1-5; D is uncertain. Germline V CDR1 and CDR2: MNHEY, SVGAGI. Trimming removed 5 bases from V and 5 bases from J, with 13 bases in between. The CDR3 runs 14 residues. The CDR3 DNA sequence: TGTGCCAGCAGTCGGACTAAGATGTATCAGCCCCAGCATTTT. Encoded protein: CASSRTKMYQPQHF.

The rearrangement links TRBV4-1 to TRBJ1-4; 9 bases agree with TRBD1. Losses at the gene ends were 4 bases for V and 5 bases for J; bases not matched to a gene: 20. Germline CDR1 is MGHRA and CDR2 is YSYEKL. CDR3 length: 20 amino acids. CDR3 amino acids: CASSPTPEQGALVKNEKLFF. The CDR3 DNA follows: TGCGCCAGCAGCCCAACCCCAGAACAGGGGGCATTGGTGAAGAATGAAAAACTGTTTTTT.

The rearrangement uses TRBV6-6 and TRBJ2-5; D is unresolved. Per germline, CDR1 MNHNY and CDR2 SVGAGI (reference sequence). V lost 0 bases and J 3 bases, leaving 8 bases between the germline ends. The CDR3 spans 14 residues. CDR3 residues: CASSYSPSKETQYF. The DNA for the CDR3 is TGTGCCAGCAGTTACTCGCCGAGTAAAGAGACCCAGTACTTC.

This sequence joins TRBV28 and TRBJ2-5; 9 positions agree with TRBD1. The CDR3 spans 15 residues. The V and J ends lost 3 bases and 1 base, in that order; junction bases with no gene match: 3. CDR1 is MDHEN and CDR2 is SYDVKM in the germline V gene. The CDR3: CASSFPDRGQETQYF. CDR3 nucleotide sequence: TGTGCCAGCAGTTTCCCGGACAGGGGCCAAGAGACCCAGTACTTC.

The V gene is TRBV9, the J gene TRBJ2-2; TRBD2 is a possible D gene (5 bases). The V end lost 0 bases, the J end lost 8 bases, and 17 bases lay between the germline ends. CDR3 length: 16 amino acids. Germline assignment: CDR1 SGDLS and CDR2 YYNGEE. The CDR3 protein is CASSVGAETFSGELFF. CDR3 coding DNA: TGTGCCAGCAGCGTAGGAGCGGAAACCTTCTCGGGGGAGCTGTTTTTT.